This T cell receptor (beta chain) was sequenced in a study of control samples from healthy donors and cancer patients. TCRdb's table, derived via immunoSEQ multiplex PCR, lists solely in-frame clones and lacks some. The data show some 79,000 clones, with roughly 93% seen just once and roughly 1.3% held by the top ten. The CDR3 runs to 14 residues. The germline V and J ends were trimmed by 6 bases and 3 bases, with 11 bases remaining between them. Germline values: CDR1 LNHDA, CDR2 SQIVND (reference sequence). The V gene is TRBV19, the J gene TRBJ2-2, with D possibly matching TRBD2 (6 bases). This receptor was identified in a woman in her forties with lung cancer. Source material: PBMCs. In DNA form, the CDR3 reads TGTGCCAGTAGCGGGACTTCATACACCGGGGAGCTGTTTTTT. Its protein product is CASSGTSYTGELFF.